Below are 29 T cell receptor beta chains sequenced from a single sample in a study of identical twins. TCRdb called the 5' RACE reads again in MiXCR, with one record for every CDR3 protein. The sample has about 890,000 distinct CDR3 sequences, 9% to 15% seen once. The data were also submitted as part of a second study, on yellow fever vaccine responses in identical twins.

The specimen was PBMCs. Source of these receptors: a woman between 18 and 29 years old in good health.

The V gene is TRBV7-9, the J gene TRBJ2-3, with D possibly matching TRBD1 (6 bases). The CDR3 extends over 16 amino acids. V was cut by 3 bases and J by 8 bases, with 21 bases left in between. Germline loops: CDR1 SEHNR, CDR2 FQNEAQ (reference sequence). Here the CDR3 reads CASSFSPGAGSGTQYF. The CDR3 region has the DNA TGTGCCAGCAGCTTTTCCCCAGGGGCCGGGTCGGGTACGCAGTATTTT.

A few counts support this clonotype. The genes are TRBV12-3 or TRBV12-4 and TRBJ2-7, with 10 bases aligning to TRBD2. V was pared by 6 bases and J by 0 bases, with 5 bases of the junction left unmatched. The CDR3 has 15 residues. The CDR3 spells CASSRGLADSYEQYF. In DNA, the CDR3 is TGTGCCAGCAGCAGAGGACTAGCGGACTCCTACGAGCAGTACTTC.

The genes are TRBV6-6 and TRBJ2-1; D is uncertain. V was pared by 2 bases and J by 10 bases, with 12 bases between. The CDR3 has 13 residues. Germline V gene sequence: CDR1 MNHNY, CDR2 SVGAGI (reference sequence). CDR3 loop: CASSYPHNFEQFF. The CDR3 DNA reads as TGTGCCAGCAGTTACCCCCACAATTTCGAGCAGTTCTTC.

This clonotype showed up many times. The CDR3 DNA reads TGTGCCAGCAGTCCAGAACTGGGAGTGGGGGCCTACGAGCAGTACTTC. Translation: CASSPELGVGAYEQYF. The chain recombines TRBV12-3 or TRBV12-4 with TRBJ2-7; D possibly matches TRBD1 or TRBD2 (5 bases each). Trimming pared 5 bases from V and 2 bases from J, leaving 19 bases between. The CDR3 runs to 16 residues.

In nucleotides, the CDR3 is TGTGCCAGCAGCTCCCCCGGGACAGGGGCGTCGGAGACCCAGTACTTC. Translation gives CASSSPGTGASETQYF. V usage is TRBV28 and J usage is TRBJ2-5, with 10 bases aligning to TRBD1. Germline V gene data show CDR1 as MDHEN and CDR2 as SYDVKM. CDR3 length: 16 amino acids. V lost 6 bases and J lost 5; bases outside the gene matches: 12.

This clonotype appeared a few times. The genes are TRBV11-2 and TRBJ2-2; 9 positions match TRBD1. V dropped 5 bases and J dropped 7; count of bases not matched to a gene: 8. The CDR3 totals 15 residues. Germline-derived CDR1 and CDR2 are SGHAT and FQNNGV. Here the CDR3 reads CASSQTGGGGGELFF. CDR3 DNA: TGTGCCAGCAGCCAAACAGGGGGCGGAGGCGGGGAGCTGTTTTTT. Based on the CDR3 plus reference TRBV11-2 and TRBJ2-2, the full variable domain is EAGVAQSPRYKIIEKRQSVAFWCNPISGHATLYWYQQILGQGPKLLIQFQNNGVVDDSQLPKDRFSAERLKGVDSTLKIQPAKLEDSAVYLCASSQTGGGGGELFFGEGSRLTVL.

This rearrangement joins TRBV11-2 to TRBJ2-3; D is uncertain. V shed 6 bases and J shed 10 bases, with 23 bases lying between them. This CDR3 contains 15 residues. Germline loops: CDR1 SGHAT, CDR2 FQNNGV. The CDR3 protein is CASRTPLSDRHPQYF. The CDR3 DNA is TGTGCCAGCAGAACCCCCCTCTCGGATCGACATCCGCAGTATTTT.

The genes are TRBV10-3 and TRBJ1-5, with D possibly being TRBD1 (5 bases). The CDR3 is made up of 15 amino acids. Trimming pared 6 bases from V and 3 bases from J, leaving 15 bases between. In germline, CDR1 is ENHRY, CDR2 SYGVKD. CDR3 sequence reads: CAISPGTEDNQPQHF. The CDR3 bases are TGTGCCATCAGCCCCGGGACGGAAGACAATCAGCCCCAGCATTTT.

This clonotype was picked up many times. This sequence joins TRBV29-1 and TRBJ2-1, with D possibly being TRBD1 (6 bases). The CDR3 has 10 amino acids. V lost 6 bases to trimming and J lost 9 bases, with 9 bases between them. Germline V gene data show CDR1 as SQVTM and CDR2 as ANQGSEA. The DNA for the CDR3 is TGCAGCGTGGGGGCCATTGAGCAGTTCTTC. Protein product: CSVGAIEQFF.

This clonotype showed up many times. The chain joins TRBV5-1 to TRBJ2-3; TRBD2 might be the D (6 bases). Trimming pared 0 bases from V and 10 bases from J, leaving 12 bases between. CDR3 size: 13 residues. Germline CDR1 is SGHRS and CDR2 is YFSETQ. CDR3 sequence reads: CASSLAGTSAQYF. The CDR3 bases are TGCGCCAGCAGCTTGGCCGGGACTTCCGCGCAGTATTTT.

V is TRBV4-2 and J is TRBJ2-1; 9 nucleotides agree with TRBD1. V gave up 1 base and J gave up 5 bases; unmatched junction bases: 21. This CDR3 region has 21 residues. Germline lookup yields CDR1 LGHNA and CDR2 YNFKEQ. For the CDR3, the DNA is TGTGCCAGCAGCCAAGTAATTTTGGAAAGGTACGGGTGGACAGGGGACAATGAGCAGTTCTTC. Its translation is CASSQVILERYGWTGDNEQFF.

A word on this clonotype: A junction boundary mismatches the germline segment, possibly from a read error. The chain joins TRBV7-8 to TRBJ2-5; 11 nucleotides line up with TRBD2. The CDR3 runs to 18 residues. Germline values: CDR1 SGHVS, CDR2 FQNEAQ. CDR3: CASSLVTSGGWRQVTQYF. The CDR3, as DNA: TGTGCCAGCAGCTTAGTCACTAGCGGGGGATGGAGACAAGTGACCCAGTACTTC.

The chain couples TRBV7-2 to TRBJ2-1; the match to TRBD2 covers 8 bases. The CDR3 totals 13 residues. Germline V gene data show CDR1 as SGHTA and CDR2 as FQGNSA. V shed 2 bases and J 15 bases; nucleotides not matched to a gene: 9. CDR3 loop: CASSLSNSGMAFF. CDR3 in DNA: TGTGCCAGCAGCTTATCGAATAGCGGGATGGCGTTCTTC.

The chain couples TRBV20-1 to TRBJ1-4; D unresolved. The germline CDR1 and CDR2 sequences are DFQATT and SNEGSKA (reference sequence). The CDR3 length is 12 residues. CDR3 nucleotides: TGCTGCGCCGCGAGGCACAATGAAAAACTGTTTTTT. This sequence encodes CCAARHNEKLFF.

The rearrangement links TRBV6-2 or TRBV6-3 to TRBJ2-3, with 7 positions matching TRBD1. Unmatched junction bases numbered 1, after V lost 0 bases and J lost 4 bases. The CDR3 length is 14 residues. Germline lookup yields CDR1 MNHEY and CDR2 SVGEGT. The CDR3 DNA is TGTGCCAGCAGTTACTCGACAGGGCCAGATACGCAGTATTTT. It yields the protein CASSYSTGPDTQYF.

This clonotype was picked up a small number of times. The CDR3 coding sequence is TGCGCCAGCAGCTTGGAAACAAAGGGAGAAAAACTGTTTTTT. Amino acid sequence: CASSLETKGEKLFF. The J gene is TRBJ1-4, the V gene TRBV5-1; D ambiguous. Germline V gene lookup returns CDR1 SGHRS and CDR2 YFSETQ. With 0 bases removed from V and 8 bases from J, the gap between germline ends came to 11 bases. This CDR3 has 14 residues.

This clonotype was seen at least ten times. The genes are TRBV24-1 and TRBJ2-1; 11 bases agree with TRBD2. Per the germline V gene, CDR1 is KGHDR and CDR2 is SFDVKD. Trimming took 9 bases from V and 0 from J; bases not matched to a gene: 3. This CDR3 is built from 15 residues. The CDR3 here is CATSSGRSSYNEQFF. For the CDR3, the DNA is TGTGCCACCTCTAGCGGGAGGAGCTCCTACAATGAGCAGTTCTTC.

The chain couples TRBV4-1 to TRBJ1-1, with D possibly being TRBD1 (6 bases). Between the trimmed V and J ends, which lost 3 bases and 1 base, there was a span of 9 bases. The CDR3 extends over 14 amino acids. Germline loops: CDR1 MGHRA, CDR2 YSYEKL. CDR3 sequence reads: CASSHSRGNTEAFF. The DNA of the CDR3 is TGCGCCAGCAGCCACAGCAGGGGGAACACTGAAGCTTTCTTT.

The table lists this clonotype with a few counts. J is TRBJ2-5 and V is TRBV28, with 9 bases identical to TRBD1. CDR3 length: 15 residues. The V segment lost 2 bases and the J segment 5 bases; nucleotides outside the gene matches: 6. Germline CDR1 is MDHEN and CDR2 is SYDVKM. The CDR3 reads CASSLIQGAQETQYF. The DNA for the CDR3 is TGTGCCAGCAGTTTAATACAGGGGGCCCAGGAGACCCAGTACTTC. Full variable domain (missing parts from reference TRBV28 and TRBJ2-5): DVKVTQSSRYLVKRTGEKVFLECVQDMDHENMFWYRQDPGLGLRLIYFSYDVKMKEKGDIPEGYSVSREKKERFSLILESASTNQTSMYLCASSLIQGAQETQYFGPGTRLLVL.

The CDR3 protein is CASSPSSGLGGELFF. The CDR3 DNA is TGTGCCAGCAGCCCGTCCTCGGGCCTGGGCGGGGAGCTGTTTTTT. The chain employs TRBV5-4 and TRBJ2-2, with no clear D. The CDR3 spans 15 residues. Trimming took 4 bases from V and 7 from J, leaving 17 bases between them. The germline CDR1 and CDR2 sequences are SGHNT and YYREEE (reference sequence).

This clonotype was picked up many times. CDR3 sequence reads: CASSLLGLRDRVSTEAFF. The CDR3 bases are TGTGCCAGCAGCTTGTTAGGTTTGCGGGACAGGGTGAGCACTGAAGCTTTCTTT. This sequence joins TRBV5-6 and TRBJ1-1, with 9 bases identical to TRBD1. Per the germline V gene, CDR1 is SGHDT and CDR2 is YYEEEE. The CDR3 is 18 residues long. The V gene end was trimmed by 1 base and the J gene end by 4 bases; junction bases not matched to a gene: 14.

This clonotype was seen more than once but under ten times. The CDR3 sequence is CASSLGRGGQPQHF. The CDR3 bases are TGTGCCAGCAGTTTAGGCAGGGGTGGGCAGCCCCAGCATTTT. The V call is TRBV12-3 or TRBV12-4, the J call TRBJ1-5, with D perhaps TRBD1 (6 bases). CDR3 length: 14 residues. Trimming removed 1 base from V and 7 bases from J, with 11 bases in between.

This chain joins TRBV5-6 and TRBJ2-5; 10 bases align to TRBD1. The CDR3 is made up of 13 amino acids. V trimming: 4 bases; J trimming: 7 bases; junction bases outside the gene matches: 4. The germline gives CDR1 SGHDT, CDR2 YYEEEE. For the CDR3, the DNA is TGTGCCAGCAGCGGGGGACAGGGGTTGACCCAGTACTTC. It is translated as CASSGGQGLTQYF.

This clonotype appeared many times. This chain joins TRBV9 and TRBJ2-5; 10 bases are shared with TRBD2. V lost 9 bases and J lost 0; bases outside the gene matches: 11. CDR1 and CDR2 from the germline V gene are SGDLS and YYNGEE. The CDR3 sequence is 16 residues long. The CDR3 is CATRTSGSLNQETQYF. CDR3 DNA sequence: TGTGCCACCCGGACTAGCGGATCCTTAAACCAAGAGACCCAGTACTTC. The complete variable domain, with remaining parts taken from reference TRBV9 and TRBJ2-5, reads DSGVTQTPKHLITATGQRVTLRCSPRSGDLSVYWYQQSLDQGLQFLIQYYNGEERAKGNILERFSAQQFPDLHSELNLSSLELGDSALYFCATRTSGSLNQETQYFGPGTRLLVL.

This clonotype came up a few times. The chain couples TRBV28 to TRBJ2-1; possibly TRBD1 for D (5 bases). There are 18 residues in the CDR3. Trimming took off 11 bases at V and 7 bases at J, with 33 bases between the two ends. Looked up from germline, CDR1 is MDHEN and CDR2 is SYDVKM. The CDR3 DNA reads TGTGCCGGGGCCAACAGTTTATGGCTCGAGTGGGCGACGAATGAGCAGTTCTTC. It codes for CAGANSLWLEWATNEQFF.

This clonotype showed up just a few times. The chain is built from TRBV7-9 and TRBJ2-1; TRBD2 matches 10 bases. The junction had 6 bases not matched to a gene; V was cut back by 1 base and J by 9 bases. This CDR3 has 15 amino acids. Germline CDR1 and CDR2: SEHNR and FQNEAQ (reference sequence). DNA for the CDR3: TGTGCCAGCAGCTTAGGAGCGGGGGGGCTTGGTGAGCAGTTCTTC. Its translation: CASSLGAGGLGEQFF.

There are a few counts of this clonotype. V and J are TRBV28 and TRBJ2-3; D might be TRBD2 (6 bases). V was shortened by 2 bases and J by 12 bases, with 12 bases between the two germline ends. Germline V CDR1 and CDR2: MDHEN, SYDVKM. This CDR3 region has 12 residues. The CDR3 nucleotides read TGTGCCAGCAGTTTACGCGAGGGGACTCAGTATTTT. It yields the protein CASSLREGTQYF.

V gene TRBV9 combines with J gene TRBJ2-3; 8 bases align to TRBD1. The germline CDR1 and CDR2 sequences are SGDLS and YYNGEE. CDR3 length: 14 amino acids. V shed 0 bases and J 4 bases; nucleotides not matched to a gene: 1. CDR3 in DNA: TGTGCCAGCAGCGTAGGGACAGGGTCAGATACGCAGTATTTT. It encodes CASSVGTGSDTQYF.

This clonotype has at least ten counts. V usage is TRBV12-3 or TRBV12-4 and J usage is TRBJ1-3; D not certain. Deletions cut 5 bases from V and 0 bases from J, with 8 bases between. The CDR3 has 14 residues. CDR3 nucleotide sequence: TGTGCCAGCAGTCCTGCGGCCTCTGGAAACACCATATATTTT. Translated: CASSPAASGNTIYF.